This T cell receptor beta chain was recorded in a study of blood T cell repertoires in COVID-19. This clone appeared once. Authors' data handling: Cell counts per sample came from amplifying reference gene primers. Here immunoSEQ multiplex PCR was the method, and the copy in TCRdb shows in-frame clones only, minus some. The DNA gave D and trimming, while V, J and clone size come from that table. The table has 45,000 to 55,000 clones, 75% to 90% seen once. The sample comprised peripheral blood. The TCR sequence derives from a human donor in a cohort sampled during active COVID-19.

CDR3 nucleotide sequence: TGTGCCAGCAGCCACGGAGGATACACTGAAGCTTTCTTT. Translated, it gives CASSHGGYTEAFF. The rearrangement links TRBV3-1 (or the pseudogene TRBV3-2) to TRBJ1-1, with no clear D. Germline CDR1 and CDR2: LGHDT and YNNKEL (reference sequence). The germline V and J ends were trimmed by 3 bases and 3 bases, with 8 bases remaining between them. The CDR3 spans 13 residues.